Shown below are 5 T cell receptor beta chains from a single sample sequenced in a study of cytotoxic CD8 clonotypes in ibrutinib-treated CLL. Generated by immunoSEQ multiplex PCR, the TCRdb table keeps only in-frame clones and is missing some. The sample includes 110,000 to 150,000 clones, about 70% seen only once; the top ten take 5.1%. This sample comprised PBMCs, obtained after 24 months of ibrutinib treatment. The receptors stem from a human donor with chronic lymphocytic leukemia.

This clone is a singleton in its sample. The chain links TRBV5-4 to TRBJ2-3, with D uncertain. V was clipped by 2 bases and J by 0 bases, with 10 bases between them. CDR3 length equals 15 residues. Germline V gene lookup returns CDR1 SGHNT and CDR2 YYREEE (reference sequence). CDR3 sequence reads: CASSFGSSSTDTQYF. Here the CDR3 DNA reads TGTGCCAGCAGCTTTGGCAGTTCTAGCACAGATACGCAGTATTTT.

Turning to this clone: The sample has other DNA sequences that encode this CDR3 too. This chain uses TRBV30 with TRBJ1-2; D not resolved. Germline lookup yields CDR1 GTSNPN and CDR2 SVGIG (reference sequence). CDR3 length equals 11 residues. V was trimmed by 3 bases and J by 7 bases, leaving 9 bases between them. The CDR3 sequence: CAWSAPGGYTF. DNA for the CDR3: TGTGCCTGGAGCGCACCTGGTGGCTACACCTTC.

The chain couples TRBV18 to TRBJ2-2; D possibly corresponds to TRBD1 (6 bases). CDR3 length: 16 residues. Trimming took off 3 bases at V and 2 bases at J, with 13 bases between the two ends. CDR1 is KGHSH, CDR2 LQKENI, per germline. The CDR3 is CASSPLGDINTGELFF. CDR3 coding DNA: TGTGCCAGCTCACCGTTAGGGGACATCAACACCGGGGAGCTGTTTTTT. Combining the CDR3 with reference TRBV18 and TRBJ2-2 gives the whole variable domain NAGVMQNPRHLVRRRGQEARLRCSPMKGHSHVYWYRQLPEEGLKFMVYLQKENIIDESGMPKERFSAEFPKEGPSILRIQQVVRGDSAAYFCASSPLGDINTGELFFGEGSRLTVL.

The chain combines TRBV14 with TRBJ2-3; D perhaps matches TRBD2 (6 bases). The CDR3 has 17 amino acids. CDR1 and CDR2 from the germline V gene are SGHDN and FVKESK. The germline V and J ends were trimmed by 2 bases and 3 bases, with 18 bases remaining between them. The CDR3 DNA sequence: TGTGCCAGCAGCCAACCTACTGGGGCCCGGGGGACAGATACGCAGTATTTT. It is translated as CASSQPTGARGTDTQYF.

V gene TRBV21-1 combines with J gene TRBJ2-1; the table gives TRBD2 as D, unverified against the DNA. TRBV21-1 is labeled a pseudogene. The length of the CDR3 is 17 residues. DNA of the CDR3: TGTGCCAGCAGCACGCCCAAGTTCGCGGGAGGGGGCAATGAGCAGTTCTTC. The encoded protein is CASSTPKFAGGGNEQFF.